The rows below give T cell receptor beta chains drawn from one sample of a study of T cell responses to AZD1222 COVID-19 vaccine. Sequenced by immunoSEQ multiplex PCR; TCRdb stores in-frame clones only, minus some. The sample consists of about 140,000 clones, about 90% of them appearing once. The starting material was peripheral blood, obtained on day 0 of AZD1222 vaccination. These receptors were collected from an adult in good health. Each CDR3 is given with its conserved first and last residue. D genes are given only for firm matches. Clone size is not always given. Where it is, it says once, few, many or a class for expanded clones.

V gene	J gene	D gene	CDR3 length	clone size	CDR3 DNA	CDR3 protein
TRBV7-6	TRBJ2-3	TRBD1	16	-	TGTGCCAGCAGCCCTCGGACAGGCTCTAGCACAGATACGCAGTATTTT	CASSPRTGSSTDTQYF
TRBV11-3	TRBJ2-2	-	15	-	TGTGCCAGCAGCTTAAGGGGTCCTGACACCGGGGAGCTGTTTTTT	CASSLRGPDTGELFF
TRBV7-7	TRBJ2-2	-	15	-	TGTGCCAGCAGCTTAGCTGGTCAGAACACCGGGGAGCTGTTTTTT	CASSLAGQNTGELFF
TRBV28	TRBJ1-1	-	13	-	TGTGCCAGCAGTTTAGTTATTGGGACTGAAGCTTTCTTT	CASSLVIGTEAFF
TRBV3-1/TRBV3-2	TRBJ1-1	TRBD1	13	-	TGTGCCAGCAGCCTCGGACAGGGCTCTGAAGCTTTCTTT	CASSLGQGSEAFF
TRBV13	TRBJ2-2	TRBD2	17	once	TGTGCCAGCAGCTTGGGACTAGCGGGAGATAACACCGGGGAGCTGTTTTTT	CASSLGLAGDNTGELFF
TRBV20-1	TRBJ1-3	-	14	-	TGCAGTGCTAGTTATGACAGCTCTGGAAACACCATATATTTT	CSASYDSSGNTIYF
TRBV30	TRBJ2-7	TRBD2	17	-	TGTGCCTGGAGTGTACGGGCTAGCGGGAGGGATGCCTACGAGCAGTACTTC	CAWSVRASGRDAYEQYF
TRBV5-8	TRBJ2-5	-	14	-	TGTGCCAGCAGCCCAAGGGTTTTCGGAGAGACCCAGTACTTC	CASSPRVFGETQYF
TRBV5-1	TRBJ2-5	-	11	-	TGCGCCAGCAGCTTGGAGGAGACCCAGTACTTC	CASSLEETQYF
TRBV7-8	TRBJ1-1	-	14	-	TGTGCCAGCAGCTTAGATTGGGTGAACACTGAAGCTTTCTTT	CASSLDWVNTEAFF
TRBV2	TRBJ1-3	-	15	-	TGTGCCAGCAGTTTTGGGGCGCCGGGAGGAAACACCATATATTTT	CASSFGAPGGNTIYF
TRBV10-3	TRBJ2-2	-	14	-	TGTGCCAGCTGGGGACATCATGACACCGGGGAGCTGTTTTTT	CASWGHHDTGELFF
TRBV4-1	TRBJ2-3	-	14	-	TGCGCCAGCAGCCAAATCGGAGGTTCTGATACGCAGTATTTT	CASSQIGGSDTQYF
TRBV19	TRBJ2-7	TRBD1	13	once	TGTGCCAGCCGGGACAGGGTATTGAACGAGCAGTACTTC	CASRDRVLNEQYF
TRBV6-5	TRBJ1-1	-	13	-	TGTGCCAGCAGTTTTCACGTGAACACTGAAGCTTTCTTT	CASSFHVNTEAFF
TRBV7-2	TRBJ2-3	-	15	-	TGTGCCAGCAGCTTAGGGGACGGACCCACAGATACGCAGTATTTT	CASSLGDGPTDTQYF
TRBV18	TRBJ1-6	-	16	few	TGTGCCAGCTCACCCGGGTCGCGGGACGCAAATTCACCCCTCCACTTT	CASSPGSRDANSPLHF
TRBV7-9	TRBJ2-1	-	14	-	TGTGCCAGCAGCTTGGGGAGCTCCTACAATGAGCAGTTCTTC	CASSLGSSYNEQFF
TRBV7-2	TRBJ1-2	-	14	-	TGTGCCAGCAGCTTAGCGCGGGAAGGGGATGGCTACACCTTC	CASSLAREGDGYTF
TRBV28	TRBJ1-2	-	11	once	TGTGCCAGCAGTTTTACAGACGGCTACACCTTC	CASSFTDGYTF
TRBV4-3	TRBJ2-1	TRBD2	16	-	TGCGCCAGCAGATCTGAGCTAGCGGGGCTTCTTGGTGAGCAGTTCTTC	CASRSELAGLLGEQFF
TRBV10-3	TRBJ1-1	-	13	-	TGTGCCATCGAATCCGCGATGAACACTGAAGCTTTCTTT	CAIESAMNTEAFF
TRBV5-1	TRBJ2-1	TRBD2	15	-	TGCGCCAGCAGCTTGACAGCGGGAGGGCCCCATGAGCAGTTCTTC	CASSLTAGGPHEQFF
TRBV7-2	TRBJ2-1	-	11	-	TGTGCCAGCAGCTTAGTTGGGGTTTCGTTCTTC	CASSLVGVSFF
TRBV18	TRBJ2-7	TRBD2	18	-	TGTGCCAGCTCACCAAGTGTCAGTCATGGACTAGCCCTCTACGAGCAGTACTTC	CASSPSVSHGLALYEQYF
TRBV7-2	TRBJ2-1	TRBD2	16	-	TGTGCCAGCAGCTTAGGTAGCGGGGGCAACTACAATGAGCAGTTCTTC	CASSLGSGGNYNEQFF
TRBV12-3/TRBV12-4	TRBJ1-5	-	13	-	TGTGCCAGCCGGGGGGAGGGAAATCAGCCCCAGCATTTT	CASRGEGNQPQHF
TRBV11-2	TRBJ2-7	TRBD1	16	-	TGTGCCAGCAGCTTCAGGACAGGGGCGATCCTCTACGAGCAGTACTTC	CASSFRTGAILYEQYF
TRBV3-1/TRBV3-2	TRBJ1-1	-	12	-	TGTGCCAGCAGCCAAGCGAACACTGAAGCTTTCTTT	CASSQANTEAFF
TRBV12-3/TRBV12-4	TRBJ1-2	TRBD1	13	-	TGTGCCAGCAGCCGTGACAGGGATCAAGGCTACACCTTC	CASSRDRDQGYTF
TRBV7-2	TRBJ2-7	-	14	-	TGTGCCAGCAGCTTAGGGGGGCCCGCCTACGAGCAGTACTTC	CASSLGGPAYEQYF